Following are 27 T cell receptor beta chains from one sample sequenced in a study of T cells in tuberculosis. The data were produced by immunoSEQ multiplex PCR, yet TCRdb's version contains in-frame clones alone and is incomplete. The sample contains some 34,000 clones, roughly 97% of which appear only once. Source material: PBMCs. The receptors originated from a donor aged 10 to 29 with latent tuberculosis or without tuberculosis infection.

The CDR3 coding sequence is TGTGCCAGCAGTTTATCCGGGGGGGGGCCCCAGCATTTT. It yields the protein CASSLSGGGPQHF. This chain links TRBV27 with TRBJ1-5; D might be TRBD1 (5 bases). The CDR3 consists of 13 residues. V dropped 0 bases and J dropped 9 bases, with 9 bases sitting between them. Germline CDR1 reads MNHEY; CDR2 reads SMNVEV (reference sequence).

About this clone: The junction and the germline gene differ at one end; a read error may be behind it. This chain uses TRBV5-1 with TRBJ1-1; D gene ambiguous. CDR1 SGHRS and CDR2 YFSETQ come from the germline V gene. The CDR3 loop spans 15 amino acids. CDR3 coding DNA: TGCGCCAGCAGCCAAGGAGGACCGCTGAACGCTGAAGCTTTCTTT. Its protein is CASSQGGPLNAEAFF. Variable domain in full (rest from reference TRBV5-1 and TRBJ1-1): KAGVTQTPRYLIKTRGQQVTLSCSPISGHRSVSWYQQTPGQGLQFLFEYFSETQRNKGNFPGRFSGRQFSNSRSEMNVSTLELGDSALYLCASSQGGPLNAEAFFGQGTRLTVV.

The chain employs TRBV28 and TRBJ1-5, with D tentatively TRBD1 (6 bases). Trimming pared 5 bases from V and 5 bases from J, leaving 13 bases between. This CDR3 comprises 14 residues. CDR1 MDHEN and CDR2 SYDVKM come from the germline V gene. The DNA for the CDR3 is TGTGCCAGCAGTGTCGGGACAAACGATCAGCCCCAGCATTTT. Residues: CASSVGTNDQPQHF.

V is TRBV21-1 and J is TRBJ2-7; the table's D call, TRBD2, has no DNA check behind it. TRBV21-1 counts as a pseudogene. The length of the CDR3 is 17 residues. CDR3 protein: CASSKATAERASYEQYF. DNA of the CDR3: TGTGCCAGCAGCAAAGCCACCGCGGAGCGGGCCTCCTACGAGCAGTACTTC.

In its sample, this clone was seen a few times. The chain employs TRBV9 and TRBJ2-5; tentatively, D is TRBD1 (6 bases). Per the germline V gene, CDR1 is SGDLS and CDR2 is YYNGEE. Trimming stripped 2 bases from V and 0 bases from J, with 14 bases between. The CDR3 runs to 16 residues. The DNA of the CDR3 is TGTGCCAGCAGCGTTAGTACAGGGATAAACCAAGAGACCCAGTACTTC. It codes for CASSVSTGINQETQYF.

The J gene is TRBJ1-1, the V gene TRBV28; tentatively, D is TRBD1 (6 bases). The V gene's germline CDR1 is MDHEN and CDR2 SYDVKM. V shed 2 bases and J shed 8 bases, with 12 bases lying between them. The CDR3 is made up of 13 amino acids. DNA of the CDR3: TGTGCCAGCAGTTTAGAGGGGGTATACGAAGCTTTCTTT. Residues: CASSLEGVYEAFF.

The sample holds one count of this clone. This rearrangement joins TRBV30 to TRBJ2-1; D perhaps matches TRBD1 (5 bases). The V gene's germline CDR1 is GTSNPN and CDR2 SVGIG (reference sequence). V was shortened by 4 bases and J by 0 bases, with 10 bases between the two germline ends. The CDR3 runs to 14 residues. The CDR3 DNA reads TGTGCCTGGAAGGGGCAAAGCTCCTACAATGAGCAGTTCTTC. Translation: CAWKGQSSYNEQFF.

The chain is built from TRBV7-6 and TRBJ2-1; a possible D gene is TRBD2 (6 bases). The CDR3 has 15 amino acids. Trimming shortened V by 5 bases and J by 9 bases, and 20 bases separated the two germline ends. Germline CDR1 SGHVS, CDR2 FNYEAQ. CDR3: CASSRIQDPRGEQFF. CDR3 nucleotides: TGTGCCAGCAGCCGAATACAGGACCCGCGGGGTGAGCAGTTCTTC. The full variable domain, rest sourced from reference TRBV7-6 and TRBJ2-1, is GAGVSQSPRYKVTKRGQDVALRCDPISGHVSLYWYRQALGQGPEFLTYFNYEAQQDKSGLPNDRFSAERPEGSISTLTIQRTEQRDSAMYRCASSRIQDPRGEQFFGPGTRLTVL.

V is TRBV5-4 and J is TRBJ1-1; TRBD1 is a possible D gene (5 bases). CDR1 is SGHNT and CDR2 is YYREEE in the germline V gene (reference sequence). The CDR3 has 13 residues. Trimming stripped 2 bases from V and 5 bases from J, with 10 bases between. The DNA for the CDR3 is TGTGCCAGCAGCTTACAGGTCGGGACTGAAGCTTTCTTT. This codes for CASSLQVGTEAFF.

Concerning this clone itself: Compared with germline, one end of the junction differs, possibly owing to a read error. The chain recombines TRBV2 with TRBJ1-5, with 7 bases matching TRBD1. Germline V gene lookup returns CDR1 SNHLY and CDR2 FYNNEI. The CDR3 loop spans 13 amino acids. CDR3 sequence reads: CASSEETGEHQHF. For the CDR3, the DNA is TGTGCCAGCAGCGAAGAAACAGGGGAACACCAGCATTTT.

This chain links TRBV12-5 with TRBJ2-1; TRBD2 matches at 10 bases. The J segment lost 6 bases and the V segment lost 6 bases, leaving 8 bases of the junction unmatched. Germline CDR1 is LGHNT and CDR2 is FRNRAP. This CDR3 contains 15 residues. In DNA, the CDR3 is TGTGCTAGTGGGTGGGCTAGCGGGGGAGTCAATGAGCAGTTCTTC. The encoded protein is CASGWASGGVNEQFF. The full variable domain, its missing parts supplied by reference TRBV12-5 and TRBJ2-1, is DARVTQTPRHKVTEMGQEVTMRCQPILGHNTVFWYRQTMMQGLELLAYFRNRAPLDDSGMPKDRFSAEMPDATLATLKIQPSEPRDSAVYFCASGWASGGVNEQFFGPGTRLTVL.

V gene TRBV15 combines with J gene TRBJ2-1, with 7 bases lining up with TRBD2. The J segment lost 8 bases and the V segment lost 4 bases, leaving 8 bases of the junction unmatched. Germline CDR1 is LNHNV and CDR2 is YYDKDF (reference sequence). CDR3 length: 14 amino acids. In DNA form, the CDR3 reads TGTGCCACCAGCACCCAAAGCGGGATCTATGAGCAGTTCTTC. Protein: CATSTQSGIYEQFF.

CDR3 protein: CASSQAGSYGNTIYF. CDR3 bases: TGCGCCAGCAGCCAAGCAGGCAGTTATGGAAACACCATATATTTT. The chain joins TRBV4-1 to TRBJ1-3; no reliable D call. CDR3 length equals 15 residues. Germline CDR1 reads MGHRA; CDR2 reads YSYEKL. Between the trimmed V and J ends, which lost 1 base and 3 bases, there was a span of 10 bases.

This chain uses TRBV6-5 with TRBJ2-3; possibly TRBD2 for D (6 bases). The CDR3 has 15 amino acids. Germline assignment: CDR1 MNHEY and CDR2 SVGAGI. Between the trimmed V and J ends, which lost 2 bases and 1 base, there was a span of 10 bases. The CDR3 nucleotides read TGTGCCAGCAGTTACGACGGGAGCGGCACAGATACGCAGTATTTT. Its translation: CASSYDGSGTDTQYF.

The CDR3, as DNA: TGTGCCAGCAGTTTTATGAGCCACGAGCAGTACTTC. This codes for CASSFMSHEQYF. The chain recombines TRBV28 with TRBJ2-7, with unresolved D. In germline, CDR1 is MDHEN, CDR2 SYDVKM. V was trimmed by 3 bases and J by 5 bases, leaving 8 bases between them. CDR3 length: 12 residues. Filled out from reference TRBV28 and TRBJ2-7, the complete variable domain reads DVKVTQSSRYLVKRTGEKVFLECVQDMDHENMFWYRQDPGLGLRLIYFSYDVKMKEKGDIPEGYSVSREKKERFSLILESASTNQTSMYLCASSFMSHEQYFGPGTRLTVT.

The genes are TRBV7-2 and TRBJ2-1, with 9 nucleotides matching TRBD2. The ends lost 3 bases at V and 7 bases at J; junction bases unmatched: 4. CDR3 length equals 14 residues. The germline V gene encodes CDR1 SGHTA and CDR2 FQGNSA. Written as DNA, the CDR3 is TGTGCCAGCAGCTTCGCGGGAGGGCCTAATGAGCAGTTCTTC. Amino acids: CASSFAGGPNEQFF.

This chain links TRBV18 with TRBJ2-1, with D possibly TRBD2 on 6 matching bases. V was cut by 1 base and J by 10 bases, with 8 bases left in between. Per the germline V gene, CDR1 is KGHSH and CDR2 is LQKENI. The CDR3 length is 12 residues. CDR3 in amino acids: CASSPRSGEQFF. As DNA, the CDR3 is TGTGCCAGCTCACCACGGAGCGGGGAGCAGTTCTTC.

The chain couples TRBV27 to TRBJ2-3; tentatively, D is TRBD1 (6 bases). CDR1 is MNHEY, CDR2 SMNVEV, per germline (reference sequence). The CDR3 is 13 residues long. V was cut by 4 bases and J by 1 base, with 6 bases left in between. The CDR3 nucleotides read TGTGCCAGCAGTTGGACAGGCACAGATACGCAGTATTTT. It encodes CASSWTGTDTQYF.

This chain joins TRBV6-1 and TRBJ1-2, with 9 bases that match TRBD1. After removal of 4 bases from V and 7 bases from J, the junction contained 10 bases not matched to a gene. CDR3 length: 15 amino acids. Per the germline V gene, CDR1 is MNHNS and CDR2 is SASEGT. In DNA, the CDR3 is TGTGCCAGCAGTGGGGACAGGGTTCTGTTCCCTGGCTACACCTTC. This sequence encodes CASSGDRVLFPGYTF.

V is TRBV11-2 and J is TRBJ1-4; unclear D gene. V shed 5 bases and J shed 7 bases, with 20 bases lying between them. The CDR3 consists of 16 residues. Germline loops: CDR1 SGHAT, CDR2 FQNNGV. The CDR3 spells CASSLFPTGAGEKLFF. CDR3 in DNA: TGTGCCAGCAGCCTCTTCCCGACGGGAGCGGGTGAAAAACTGTTTTTT.

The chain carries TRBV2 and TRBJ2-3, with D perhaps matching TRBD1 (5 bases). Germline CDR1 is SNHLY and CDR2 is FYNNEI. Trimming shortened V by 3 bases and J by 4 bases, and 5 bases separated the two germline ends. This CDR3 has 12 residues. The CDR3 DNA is TGTGCCAGCAGTGACAGGGCAGATACGCAGTATTTT. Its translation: CASSDRADTQYF.

Written as DNA, the CDR3 is TGTGCCAGCAGCGGGGCTAGCGGGAGGGGTGCCACCGGGGAGCTGTTTTTT. It yields the protein CASSGASGRGATGELFF. V usage is TRBV9 and J usage is TRBJ2-2, with TRBD2 identical over 12 bases. The V gene's germline CDR1 is SGDLS and CDR2 YYNGEE. V trimming: 3 bases; J trimming: 4 bases; junction bases outside the gene matches: 7. This CDR3 is built from 17 residues. Filled out from reference TRBV9 and TRBJ2-2, the complete variable domain reads DSGVTQTPKHLITATGQRVTLRCSPRSGDLSVYWYQQSLDQGLQFLIQYYNGEERAKGNILERFSAQQFPDLHSELNLSSLELGDSALYFCASSGASGRGATGELFFGEGSRLTVL.

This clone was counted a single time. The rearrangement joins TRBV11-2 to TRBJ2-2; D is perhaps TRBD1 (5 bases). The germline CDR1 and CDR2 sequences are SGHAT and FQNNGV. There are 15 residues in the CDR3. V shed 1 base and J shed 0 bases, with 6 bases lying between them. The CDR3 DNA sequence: TGTGCCAGCAGCTTAGGCAGGGCGAACACCGGGGAGCTGTTTTTT. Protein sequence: CASSLGRANTGELFF. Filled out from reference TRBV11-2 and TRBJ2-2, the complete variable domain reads EAGVAQSPRYKIIEKRQSVAFWCNPISGHATLYWYQQILGQGPKLLIQFQNNGVVDDSQLPKDRFSAERLKGVDSTLKIQPAKLEDSAVYLCASSLGRANTGELFFGEGSRLTVL.

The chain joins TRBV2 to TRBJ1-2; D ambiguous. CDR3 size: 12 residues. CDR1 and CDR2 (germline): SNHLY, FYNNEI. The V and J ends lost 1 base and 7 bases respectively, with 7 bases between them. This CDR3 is CASSEDRVGYTF. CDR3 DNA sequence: TGTGCCAGCAGTGAAGACCGGGTTGGCTACACCTTC.

In DNA form, the CDR3 reads TGTGCCAGCTCAGGGGGGGCGCGTGACACTGAAGCTTTCTTT. Amino acids: CASSGGARDTEAFF. The chain employs TRBV18 and TRBJ1-1; tentatively, D is TRBD1 (6 bases). CDR3 size: 14 residues. The V end lost 5 bases, the J end lost 3 bases, and 13 bases lay between the germline ends. Germline values: CDR1 KGHSH, CDR2 LQKENI.

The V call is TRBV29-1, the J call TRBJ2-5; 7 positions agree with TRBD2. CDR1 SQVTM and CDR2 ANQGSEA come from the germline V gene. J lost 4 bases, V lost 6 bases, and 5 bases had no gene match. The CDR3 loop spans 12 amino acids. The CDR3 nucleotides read TGCAGCGTCAAAGGCGGGGGAGAGACCCAGTACTTC. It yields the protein CSVKGGGETQYF.

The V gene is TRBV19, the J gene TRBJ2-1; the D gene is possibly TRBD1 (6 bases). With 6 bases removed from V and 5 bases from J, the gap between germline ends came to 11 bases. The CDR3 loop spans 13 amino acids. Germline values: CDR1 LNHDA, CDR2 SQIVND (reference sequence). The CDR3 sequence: CASRSTGDNEQFF. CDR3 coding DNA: TGTGCCAGTAGATCGACAGGTGACAATGAGCAGTTCTTC.